This TCR beta chain was captured in a study of shared clonotypes between healthy human individuals. From germline, CDR1 is MDHEN and CDR2 SYDVKM. The CDR3 length is 15 residues. The V end lost 6 bases, the J end lost 0 bases, and 14 bases lay between the germline ends. Generated by immunoSEQ multiplex PCR, the TCRdb table keeps only in-frame clones and is missing some. The repertoire holds over a million clones, with approximately 98% as singletons. Sequenced: naive CD4+ T cells sorted from blood. Documented subset: CD45RA+ positively selected. The chain combines TRBV28 with TRBJ1-2; D gene unclear. The TCR was taken from a man aged 25-45 years in good health. The CDR3 nucleotides are TGTGCCAGCAGAACTCCGGGAAGGGCTAACTATGGCTACACCTTC. Protein: CASRTPGRANYGYTF.